One T cell receptor beta chain is described in this entry. This sample is part of a study of long-term antiretroviral therapy in people with HIV. Germline CDR1 MNHEY, CDR2 SMNVEV (reference sequence). This CDR3 region has 14 residues. The germline V and J ends were trimmed by 1 base and 3 bases, with 9 bases remaining between them. The immunoSEQ assay was v3.0, run at survey level. Some clones are missing from TCRdb's copy, which holds only in-frame ones; the method was immunoSEQ multiplex PCR. The table records 39,000 or so clones, over 75% of them present only once. Sequenced here: unsorted PBMCs, sampled 0.6 years after starting antiretroviral therapy. J is TRBJ1-1 and V is TRBV27; D gene unclear. This clonotype was obtained from a man aged 18 to 29 with HIV. The CDR3 sequence: CASSLFGVDTEAFF. The CDR3 bases are TGTGCCAGCAGTTTATTCGGGGTGGACACTGAAGCTTTCTTT.